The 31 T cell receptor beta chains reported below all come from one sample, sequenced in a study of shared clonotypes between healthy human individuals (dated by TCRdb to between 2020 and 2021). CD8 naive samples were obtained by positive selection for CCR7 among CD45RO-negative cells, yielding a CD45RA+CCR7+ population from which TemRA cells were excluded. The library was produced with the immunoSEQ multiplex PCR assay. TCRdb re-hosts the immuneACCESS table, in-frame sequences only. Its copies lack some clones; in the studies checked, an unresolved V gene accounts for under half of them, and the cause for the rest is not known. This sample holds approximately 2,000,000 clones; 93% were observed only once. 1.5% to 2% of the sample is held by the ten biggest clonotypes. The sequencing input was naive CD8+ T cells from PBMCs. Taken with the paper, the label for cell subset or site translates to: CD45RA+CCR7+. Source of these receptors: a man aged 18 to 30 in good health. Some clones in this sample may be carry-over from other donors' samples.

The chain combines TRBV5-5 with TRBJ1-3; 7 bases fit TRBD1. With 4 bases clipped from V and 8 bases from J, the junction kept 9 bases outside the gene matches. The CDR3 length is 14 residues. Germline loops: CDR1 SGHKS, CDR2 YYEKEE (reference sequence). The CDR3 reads CASSTLTGKDTIYF. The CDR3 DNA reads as TGTGCCAGCAGCACGTTGACAGGGAAGGACACCATATATTTT. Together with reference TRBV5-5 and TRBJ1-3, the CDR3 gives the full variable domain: DAGVTQSPTHLIKTRGQQVTLRCSPISGHKSVSWYQQVLGQGPQFIFQYYEKEERGRGNFPDRFSARQFPNYSSELNVNALLLGDSALYLCASSTLTGKDTIYFGEGSWLTVV.

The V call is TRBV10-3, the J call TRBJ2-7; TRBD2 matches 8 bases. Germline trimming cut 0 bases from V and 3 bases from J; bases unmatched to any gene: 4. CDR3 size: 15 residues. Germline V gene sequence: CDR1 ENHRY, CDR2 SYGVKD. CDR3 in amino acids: CAISESGGANYEQYF. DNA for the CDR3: TGTGCCATCAGTGAGTCCGGGGGGGCCAACTACGAGCAGTACTTC.

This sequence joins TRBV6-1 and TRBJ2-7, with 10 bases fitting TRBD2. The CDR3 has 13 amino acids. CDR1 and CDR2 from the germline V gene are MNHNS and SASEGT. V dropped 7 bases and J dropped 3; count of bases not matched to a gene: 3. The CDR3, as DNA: TGTGCCAGCATTAGCGGGAGGAGCTACGAGCAGTACTTC. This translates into CASISGRSYEQYF.

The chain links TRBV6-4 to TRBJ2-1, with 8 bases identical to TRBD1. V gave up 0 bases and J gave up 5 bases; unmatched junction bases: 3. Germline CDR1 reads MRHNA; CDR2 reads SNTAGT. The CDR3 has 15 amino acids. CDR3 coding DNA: TGTGCCAGCAGTGACTCTACAGGGGGGAACAATGAGCAGTTCTTC. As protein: CASSDSTGGNNEQFF.

The CDR3: CASSLQGVHGHTEAFF. The DNA of the CDR3 is TGTGCCAGCAGTTTGCAAGGGGTTCATGGGCACACTGAAGCTTTCTTT. The chain uses TRBV28 and TRBJ1-1, with D perhaps matching TRBD1 (5 bases). CDR3 length: 16 residues. Trimming left V 3 bases short and J 3 bases short, with 17 bases between. Germline assignment: CDR1 MDHEN and CDR2 SYDVKM.

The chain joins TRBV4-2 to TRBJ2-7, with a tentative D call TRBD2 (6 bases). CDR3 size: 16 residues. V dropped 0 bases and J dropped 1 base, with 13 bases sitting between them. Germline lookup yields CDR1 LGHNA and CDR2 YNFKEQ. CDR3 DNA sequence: TGTGCCAGCAGCCAAGAGATAGCGGAGCCTTCCTACGAGCAGTACTTC. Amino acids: CASSQEIAEPSYEQYF.

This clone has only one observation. CDR3 bases: TGTGCCAGCAGTCCTCACAGGGGGCGCCAAGCCTACAATGAGCAGTTCTTC. This sequence encodes CASSPHRGRQAYNEQFF. The V gene is TRBV28, the J gene TRBJ2-1, with 9 bases aligning to TRBD1. The CDR3 loop spans 17 amino acids. The V segment lost 5 bases and the J segment 2 bases; nucleotides outside the gene matches: 10. CDR1 and CDR2 (germline): MDHEN, SYDVKM.

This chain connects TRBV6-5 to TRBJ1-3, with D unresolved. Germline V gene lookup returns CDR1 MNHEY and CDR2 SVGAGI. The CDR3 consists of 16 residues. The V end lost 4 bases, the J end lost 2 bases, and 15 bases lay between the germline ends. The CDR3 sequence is CASSFAGESPGNTIYF. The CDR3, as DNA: TGTGCCAGCAGTTTCGCCGGGGAGAGCCCTGGAAACACCATATATTTT.

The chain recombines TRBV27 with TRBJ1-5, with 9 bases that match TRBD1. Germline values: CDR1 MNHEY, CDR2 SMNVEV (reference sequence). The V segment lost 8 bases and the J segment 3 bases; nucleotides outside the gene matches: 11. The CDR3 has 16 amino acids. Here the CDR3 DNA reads TGTGCCAGCGGGACAGGGATCCCTATAGACAATCAGCCCCAGCATTTT. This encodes CASGTGIPIDNQPQHF.

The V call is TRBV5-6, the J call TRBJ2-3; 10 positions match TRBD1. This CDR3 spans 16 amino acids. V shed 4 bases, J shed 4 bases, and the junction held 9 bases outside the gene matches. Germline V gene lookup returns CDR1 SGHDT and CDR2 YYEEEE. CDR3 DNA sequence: TGTGCCAGCAGCGAAGCCGGGACAGGGGAGTCAGATACGCAGTATTTT. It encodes CASSEAGTGESDTQYF.

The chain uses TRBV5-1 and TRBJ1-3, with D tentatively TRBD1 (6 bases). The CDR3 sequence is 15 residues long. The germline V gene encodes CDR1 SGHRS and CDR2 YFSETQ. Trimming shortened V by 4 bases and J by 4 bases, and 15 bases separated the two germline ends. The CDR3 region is CASSPPGAAGNTIYF. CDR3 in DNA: TGCGCCAGCAGCCCCCCGGGGGCAGCAGGAAACACCATATATTTT. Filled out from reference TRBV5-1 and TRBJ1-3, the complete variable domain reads KAGVTQTPRYLIKTRGQQVTLSCSPISGHRSVSWYQQTPGQGLQFLFEYFSETQRNKGNFPGRFSGRQFSNSRSEMNVSTLELGDSALYLCASSPPGAAGNTIYFGEGSWLTVV.

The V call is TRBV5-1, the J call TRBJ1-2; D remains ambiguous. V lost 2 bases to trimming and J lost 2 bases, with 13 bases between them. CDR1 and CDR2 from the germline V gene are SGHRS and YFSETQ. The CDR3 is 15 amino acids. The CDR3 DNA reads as TGCGCCAGCAGCTTTAGTGAAGATGAAAACTATGGCTACACCTTC. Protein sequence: CASSFSEDENYGYTF.

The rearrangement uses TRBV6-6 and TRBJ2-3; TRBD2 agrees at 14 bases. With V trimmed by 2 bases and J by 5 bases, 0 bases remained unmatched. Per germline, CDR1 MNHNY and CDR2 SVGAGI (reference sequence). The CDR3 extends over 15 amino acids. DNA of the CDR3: TGTGCCAGCAGTTACGGGACTAGCGGGAGAGATACGCAGTATTTT. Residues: CASSYGTSGRDTQYF.

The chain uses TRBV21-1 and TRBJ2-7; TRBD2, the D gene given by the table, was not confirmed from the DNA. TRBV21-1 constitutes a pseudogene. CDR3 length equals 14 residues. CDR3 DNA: TGTGCCAGCAGCAAAAGCGGAGGGCCCTACGAGCAGTACTTC. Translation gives CASSKSGGPYEQYF.

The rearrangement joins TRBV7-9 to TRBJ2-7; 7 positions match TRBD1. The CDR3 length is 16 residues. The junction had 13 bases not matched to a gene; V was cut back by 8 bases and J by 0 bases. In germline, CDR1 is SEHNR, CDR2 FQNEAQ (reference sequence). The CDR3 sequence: CASGAWGTDNSYEQYF. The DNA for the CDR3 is TGTGCCAGCGGGGCATGGGGGACAGATAACTCCTACGAGCAGTACTTC.

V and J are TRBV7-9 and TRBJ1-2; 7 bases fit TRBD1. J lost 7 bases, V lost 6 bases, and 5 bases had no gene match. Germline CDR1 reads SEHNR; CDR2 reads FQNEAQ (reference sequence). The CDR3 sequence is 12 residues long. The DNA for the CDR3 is TGTGCCAGCAGAGGGGGCCAGGCTGGCTACACCTTC. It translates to CASRGGQAGYTF.

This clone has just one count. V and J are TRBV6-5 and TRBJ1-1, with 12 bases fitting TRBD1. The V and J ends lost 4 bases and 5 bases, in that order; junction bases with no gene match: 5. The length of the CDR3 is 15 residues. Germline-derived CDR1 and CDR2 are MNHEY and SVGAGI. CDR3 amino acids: CASSSGDRGRTEAFF. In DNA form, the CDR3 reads TGTGCCAGCAGTTCCGGGGACAGGGGGCGAACTGAAGCTTTCTTT.

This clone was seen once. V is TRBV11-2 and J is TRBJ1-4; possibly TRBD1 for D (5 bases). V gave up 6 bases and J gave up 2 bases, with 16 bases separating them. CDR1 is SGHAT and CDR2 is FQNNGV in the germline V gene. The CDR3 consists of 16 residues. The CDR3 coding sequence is TGTGCCAGCAGGCCACGTTCGGGGGGGACTAATGAAAAACTGTTTTTT. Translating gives CASRPRSGGTNEKLFF.

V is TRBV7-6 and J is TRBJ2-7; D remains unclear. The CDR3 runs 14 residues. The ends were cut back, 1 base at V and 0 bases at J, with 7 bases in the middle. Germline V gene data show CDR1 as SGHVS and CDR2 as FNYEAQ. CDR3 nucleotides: TGTGCCAGCAGCTTAGAGTTTGGCTCCTACGAGCAGTACTTC. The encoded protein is CASSLEFGSYEQYF.

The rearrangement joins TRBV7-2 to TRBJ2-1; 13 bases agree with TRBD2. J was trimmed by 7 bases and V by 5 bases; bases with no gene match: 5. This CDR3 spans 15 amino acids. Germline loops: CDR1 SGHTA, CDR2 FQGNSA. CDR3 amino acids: CASSDAGLAGNEQFF. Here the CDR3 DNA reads TGTGCCAGCAGCGACGCGGGACTAGCGGGAAATGAGCAGTTCTTC.

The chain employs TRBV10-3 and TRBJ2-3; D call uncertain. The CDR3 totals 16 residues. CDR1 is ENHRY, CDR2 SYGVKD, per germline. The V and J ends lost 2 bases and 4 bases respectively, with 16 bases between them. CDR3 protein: CAISEPALTLADTQYF. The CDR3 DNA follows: TGTGCCATCAGTGAGCCGGCCCTCACGCTGGCAGATACGCAGTATTTT.

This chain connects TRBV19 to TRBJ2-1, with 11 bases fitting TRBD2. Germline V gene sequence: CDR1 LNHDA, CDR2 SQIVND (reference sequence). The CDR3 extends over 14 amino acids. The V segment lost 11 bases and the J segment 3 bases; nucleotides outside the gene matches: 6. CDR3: CACRTSGSYNEQFF. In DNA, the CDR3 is TGTGCCTGTCGCACTAGCGGGAGCTACAATGAGCAGTTCTTC.

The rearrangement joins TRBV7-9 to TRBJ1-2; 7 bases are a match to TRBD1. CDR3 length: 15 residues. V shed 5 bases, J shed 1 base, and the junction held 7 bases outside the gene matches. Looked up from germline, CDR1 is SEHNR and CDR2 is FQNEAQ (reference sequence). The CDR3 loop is CASSQTGQVNYGYTF. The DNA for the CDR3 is TGTGCCAGCAGCCAAACCGGACAGGTTAACTATGGCTACACCTTC.

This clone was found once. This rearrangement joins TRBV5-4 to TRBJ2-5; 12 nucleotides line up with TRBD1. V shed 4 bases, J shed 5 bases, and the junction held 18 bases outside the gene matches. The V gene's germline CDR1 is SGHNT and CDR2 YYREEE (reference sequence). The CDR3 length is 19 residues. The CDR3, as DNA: TGTGCCAGCAGCCCCGGGACAGGGGGCGCGGGATTCATAGGGGAGACCCAGTACTTC. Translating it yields CASSPGTGGAGFIGETQYF.

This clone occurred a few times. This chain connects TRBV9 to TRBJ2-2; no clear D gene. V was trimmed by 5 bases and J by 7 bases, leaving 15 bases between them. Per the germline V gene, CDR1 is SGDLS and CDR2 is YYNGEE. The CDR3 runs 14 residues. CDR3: CASSTTRAVGELFF. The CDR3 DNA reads TGTGCCAGCAGTACAACAAGGGCTGTCGGGGAGCTGTTTTTT.

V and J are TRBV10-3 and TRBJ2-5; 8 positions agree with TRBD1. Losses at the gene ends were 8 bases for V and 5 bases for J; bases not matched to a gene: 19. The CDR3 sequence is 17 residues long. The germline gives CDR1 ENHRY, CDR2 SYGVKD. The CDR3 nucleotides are TGTGCCATCTCGGCCTCTCCGACAGGGGTGAACCGGGAGACCCAGTACTTC. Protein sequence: CAISASPTGVNRETQYF.

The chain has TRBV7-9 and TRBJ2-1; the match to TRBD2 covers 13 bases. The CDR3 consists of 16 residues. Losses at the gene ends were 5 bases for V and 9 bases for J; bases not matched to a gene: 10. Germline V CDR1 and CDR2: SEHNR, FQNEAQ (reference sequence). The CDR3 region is CASSPLLAGGPGEQFF. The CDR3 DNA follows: TGTGCCAGCAGCCCTCTACTAGCGGGAGGGCCGGGTGAGCAGTTCTTC.

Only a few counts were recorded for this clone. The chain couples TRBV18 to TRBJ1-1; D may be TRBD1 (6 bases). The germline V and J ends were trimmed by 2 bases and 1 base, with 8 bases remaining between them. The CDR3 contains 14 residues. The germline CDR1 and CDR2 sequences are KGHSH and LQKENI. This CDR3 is CASSPGRGNTEAFF. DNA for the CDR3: TGTGCCAGCTCACCAGGCAGGGGGAACACTGAAGCTTTCTTT.

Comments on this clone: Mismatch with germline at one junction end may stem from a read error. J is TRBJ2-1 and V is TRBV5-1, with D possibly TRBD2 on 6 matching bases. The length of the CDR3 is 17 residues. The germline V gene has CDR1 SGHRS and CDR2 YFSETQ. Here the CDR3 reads CASSLGDIAGIRDEQFF. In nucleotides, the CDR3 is TGCGCCAGCAGTTTGGGTGATATTGCGGGAATTCGCGATGAGCAGTTCTTC.

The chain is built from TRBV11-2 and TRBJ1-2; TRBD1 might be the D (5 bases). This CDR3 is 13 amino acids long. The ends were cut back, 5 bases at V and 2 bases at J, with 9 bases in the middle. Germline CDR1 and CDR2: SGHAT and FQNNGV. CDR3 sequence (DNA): TGTGCCAGCAGCCCCCGGGACAACTATGGCTACACCTTC. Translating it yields CASSPRDNYGYTF.

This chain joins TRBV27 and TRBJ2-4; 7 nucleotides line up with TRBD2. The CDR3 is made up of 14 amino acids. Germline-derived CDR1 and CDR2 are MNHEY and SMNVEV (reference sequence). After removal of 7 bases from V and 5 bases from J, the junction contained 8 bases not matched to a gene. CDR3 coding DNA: TGTGCCAGCACCTCCTATGGGGGGGAAAACATTCAGTACTTC. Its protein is CASTSYGGENIQYF.